These 23 T cell receptor beta chains originate from one sample sequenced in a study of low-dose radiotherapy and immunotherapy resistance in tumors. Time point specified: after trial treatment. Regarding treatment: LDRT plus nivolumab, ipilimumab, low-dose cyclophosphamide and aspirin (RACIN trial). Gene-specific TRAV and TRBV primers were used for first-strand cDNA, covering alpha and beta chains. A constant-region primer paired with the V-primer adapter amplified TCRs over approximately 19 PCR cycles. Via MiXCR, TCRdb re-called the reads, giving one row per CDR3 protein. The sample records around 100,000 distinct CDR3 sequences, 20% to 25% being singletons. Sequenced here: PBMCs, sampled after low-dose radiotherapy plus immunotherapy. The receptors originated from a male donor with prostate cancer.

This clonotype was detected ten times or more. DNA for the CDR3: TGTGCCAGCAGCTTGTTAGCGGGGGAGGCCACGGATACGCAGTATTTT. It codes for CASSLLAGEATDTQYF. The gene calls are TRBV5-6 and TRBJ2-3, with TRBD2 matching 9 bases. The CDR3 has 16 residues. Trimming cost V 1 base and J 6 bases; bases outside gene matches: 9. Germline CDR1 is SGHDT and CDR2 is YYEEEE. Filled out from reference TRBV5-6 and TRBJ2-3, the complete variable domain reads DAGVTQSPTHLIKTRGQQVTLRCSPKSGHDTVSWYQQALGQGPQFIFQYYEEEERQRGNFPDRFSGHQFPNYSSELNVNALLLGDSALYLCASSLLAGEATDTQYFGPGTRLTVL.

Ten or more counts support this clonotype. The J gene is TRBJ2-7, the V gene TRBV7-2; 10 bases map to TRBD2. Germline CDR1 reads SGHTA; CDR2 reads FQGNSA. Trimming at V came to 3 bases and at J to 2 bases, leaving 4 bases not matched to a gene. CDR3 length: 15 amino acids. The CDR3 bases are TGTGCCAGCAGCTTCCTAGCGGGGGAAACCTACGAGCAGTACTTC. Its translation: CASSFLAGETYEQYF.

This clonotype was counted a few times. The gene calls are TRBV1 and TRBJ1-5; the D call in the table, TRBD1, was not verified against the DNA. TRBV1 constitutes a pseudogene. The CDR3 covers 16 residues. CDR3 region: CTSSHEPGQPNQPQHF. In nucleotides, the CDR3 is TGCACCAGCAGCCATGAGCCTGGACAGCCCAATCAGCCCCAGCATTTT.

This clonotype was recorded at least ten times. V and J are TRBV21-1 and TRBJ2-3; TRBD1 reflects the table's D call only, with no check against the DNA. TRBV21-1 is a known pseudogene. The CDR3 spans 14 residues. The CDR3 DNA is TGTGCCAGCAGCAACGGGACAGTCCCAGATACGCAGTATTTT. Encoded protein: CASSNGTVPDTQYF.

Ten or more counts support this clonotype. The chain couples TRBV11-2 to TRBJ2-2; TRBD2 is a possible D gene (5 bases). Germline V gene data show CDR1 as SGHAT and CDR2 as FQNNGV. V lost 3 bases to trimming and J lost 8 bases, with 16 bases between them. This CDR3 has 15 residues. The CDR3 protein is CASSFVEGAVGELFF. The CDR3 nucleotides are TGTGCCAGCAGCTTCGTCGAGGGCGCGGTTGGGGAGCTGTTTTTT.

This clonotype occurred many times. CDR3: CASRDLGTDTQYF. The CDR3 DNA follows: TGTGCCAGCAGGGACCTCGGCACAGATACGCAGTATTTT. J is TRBJ2-3 and V is TRBV11-2; D is ambiguous. This CDR3 is built from 13 residues. Germline V gene lookup returns CDR1 SGHAT and CDR2 FQNNGV. The germline V and J ends were trimmed by 6 bases and 1 base, with 8 bases remaining between them.

The gene calls are TRBV6-2 or TRBV6-3 and TRBJ2-5; D is ambiguous. The CDR3 is 15 residues long. Germline CDR1 reads MNHEY; CDR2 reads SVGEGT. V was pared by 0 bases and J by 0 bases, with 8 bases between. The CDR3 DNA reads TGTGCCAGCAGTTACTCGCGCGGAAACCAAGAGACCCAGTACTTC. It yields the protein CASSYSRGNQETQYF.

This clonotype was picked up many times. This chain links TRBV2 with TRBJ2-5, with 10 nucleotides matching TRBD1. This CDR3 has 15 amino acids. CDR1 and CDR2 (germline): SNHLY, FYNNEI. The V gene end was trimmed by 8 bases and the J gene end by 2 bases; junction bases not matched to a gene: 8. CDR3 loop: CASVASGQGQETQYF. DNA of the CDR3: TGTGCCAGCGTAGCATCGGGACAGGGGCAAGAGACCCAGTACTTC.

The chain has TRBV4-1 and TRBJ1-2; no definite D call. This CDR3 is built from 14 residues. Trimming stripped 7 bases from V and 4 bases from J, with 16 bases between. Germline CDR1 is MGHRA and CDR2 is YSYEKL. CDR3 DNA sequence: TGCGCCAGCAACCACGGCCCCCGGGTCTATGGCTACACCTTC. The encoded protein is CASNHGPRVYGYTF.

At least ten counts were recorded for this clonotype. This chain connects TRBV3-1 to TRBJ2-5; 7 bases map to TRBD2. V was clipped by 0 bases and J by 0 bases; unmatched bases: 7. Germline-derived CDR1 and CDR2 are LGHDT and YNNKEL (reference sequence). CDR3 length equals 17 residues. The CDR3 here is CASSQDWGGRNQETQYF. DNA of the CDR3: TGTGCCAGCAGCCAAGATTGGGGGGGACGGAACCAAGAGACCCAGTACTTC.

This chain links TRBV7-9 with TRBJ2-5, with 8 bases fitting TRBD2. The CDR3 has 16 amino acids. V shed 5 bases and J 4 bases; nucleotides not matched to a gene: 12. Germline lookup yields CDR1 SEHNR and CDR2 FQNEAQ (reference sequence). This CDR3 reads CASSETLRGGSETQYF. CDR3 nucleotides: TGTGCCAGCAGCGAAACCCTTCGGGGGGGGTCAGAGACCCAGTACTTC.

In its sample, this clonotype was seen many times. The chain recombines TRBV24-1 with TRBJ2-1, with D uncertain. CDR3 length: 15 amino acids. Deletions cut 3 bases from V and 6 bases from J, with 14 bases between. Germline lookup yields CDR1 KGHDR and CDR2 SFDVKD. The CDR3 DNA sequence: TGTGCCACCAGTGATCCCCCTGGCCCCCGCAATGAGCAGTTCTTC. Translated: CATSDPPGPRNEQFF.

The chain joins TRBV23-1 to TRBJ1-4; D not certain. TRBV23-1 is classed as an ORF, of uncertain function. Trimming removed 3 bases from V and 7 bases from J, with 18 bases in between. This CDR3 spans 16 amino acids. CDR3 sequence: CASSHLPSGPGEKLFF. CDR3 nucleotides: TGCGCCAGCAGTCATCTTCCGAGTGGGCCGGGTGAAAAACTGTTTTTT.

This clonotype was picked up many times. DNA for the CDR3: TGTGCCAGCAGCTTGGCCGGGACTAGCGGGGGGGCTGACTACAATGAGCAGTTCTTC. Translation gives CASSLAGTSGGADYNEQFF. The V gene is TRBV5-8, the J gene TRBJ2-1, with 16 positions matching TRBD2. Germline CDR1 reads SGHTS; CDR2 reads YDEGEE. CDR3 length: 19 amino acids. J was trimmed by 3 bases and V by 0 bases; bases with no gene match: 6.

This clonotype was seen ten or more times. V is TRBV9 and J is TRBJ2-3, with 7 nucleotides matching TRBD2. The V gene's germline CDR1 is SGDLS and CDR2 YYNGEE. V was pared by 2 bases and J by 6 bases, with 6 bases of the junction left unmatched. The CDR3 extends over 14 amino acids. CDR3 sequence (DNA): TGTGCCAGCAGCGTCAGACTAGCTGCGGATACGCAGTATTTT. As protein: CASSVRLAADTQYF.

The chain couples TRBV6-8 to TRBJ2-5; the D gene could be TRBD1 or TRBD2 (5 bases each). V dropped 0 bases and J dropped 1 base, with 12 bases sitting between them. CDR1 MNHGY and CDR2 SAAAGT come from the germline V gene. This CDR3 comprises 16 residues. The CDR3 DNA follows: TGTGCCAGCAGTTACTCCGGGACCGGTATCCAAGAGACCCAGTACTTC. Its translation: CASSYSGTGIQETQYF.

This clonotype has a count of ten or more. V is TRBV25-1 and J is TRBJ2-7; 7 nucleotides agree with TRBD1. CDR3 length: 15 residues. CDR1 is MGHDK, CDR2 SYGVNS, per germline. V was clipped by 4 bases and J by 3 bases; unmatched bases: 9. The CDR3 DNA follows: TGTGCCAGCAGTGGATGGACAGGAACCTACTACGAGCAGTACTTC. It specifies CASSGWTGTYYEQYF.

The chain uses TRBV29-1 and TRBJ2-6, with unresolved D. CDR1 is SQVTM and CDR2 is ANQGSEA in the germline V gene. The CDR3 has 13 residues. Deletions cut 6 bases from V and 1 base from J, with 7 bases between. The CDR3 protein is CSVFISGANVLTF. In nucleotides, the CDR3 is TGCAGCGTCTTCATTTCTGGGGCCAACGTCCTGACTTTC.

The table lists this clonotype with many counts. The chain links TRBV29-1 to TRBJ1-2; the D gene is possibly TRBD1 (5 bases). This CDR3 spans 13 amino acids. The germline V gene has CDR1 SQVTM and CDR2 ANQGSEA. V lost 5 bases, J lost 8 bases, and 18 bases lay in between. The CDR3 DNA is TGCAGCGTTCGGCCCAGGGTGGCGGGAGGCTACACCTTC. It specifies CSVRPRVAGGYTF.

This clonotype was seen at least ten times. The J gene is TRBJ2-2, the V gene TRBV2, with 11 bases that match TRBD2. Trimming cost V 4 bases and J 5 bases; bases outside gene matches: 6. The germline V gene has CDR1 SNHLY and CDR2 FYNNEI. The CDR3 has 16 residues. CDR3 loop: CASSVTSGAVTGELFF. The CDR3 nucleotides are TGTGCCAGCAGTGTGACTAGCGGGGCGGTTACCGGGGAGCTGTTTTTT.

The chain combines TRBV4-1 with TRBJ2-1; possibly TRBD1 for D (6 bases). This CDR3 has 17 residues. V lost 1 base and J 1 base, leaving 14 bases between the germline ends. Germline CDR1 reads MGHRA; CDR2 reads YSYEKL. CDR3 region: CASSQGWDGQSYNEQFF. The DNA for the CDR3 is TGCGCCAGCAGCCAAGGGTGGGACGGACAGTCCTACAATGAGCAGTTCTTC.

At least ten counts were recorded for this clonotype. This chain uses TRBV20-1 with TRBJ1-2; D is possibly TRBD1 (6 bases). Trimming took off 5 bases at V and 6 bases at J, with 10 bases between the two ends. CDR1 and CDR2 from the germline V gene are DFQATT and SNEGSKA (reference sequence). The CDR3 consists of 11 residues. The CDR3 protein is CSAPNRDGYTF. The CDR3 DNA is TGCAGTGCTCCGAACAGGGATGGCTACACCTTC.

The gene calls are TRBV4-2 and TRBJ1-6; no definite D call. There are 14 residues in the CDR3. Trimming took 0 bases from V and 8 from J, leaving 8 bases between them. CDR1 and CDR2 from the germline V gene are LGHNA and YNFKEQ. CDR3 loop: CASSQEGTDSPLHF. The DNA for the CDR3 is TGTGCCAGCAGCCAAGAAGGTACGGATTCACCCCTCCACTTT.